This note documents a single T cell receptor beta chain sequence. Its matching antigen is unknown. This sample stems from a study of siplizumab effects on memory and regulatory T cells. Findings and caveats of the study: Left unconfirmed was the suppressive function of proliferating Tregs from siplizumab cultures. In unstimulated cells, naive T cells appeared more diverse than memory T cells and seemed major alloresponse contributors. The average Treg-derived proportion among mappable alloreactive CD4+ clones was roughly 70% with siplizumab versus 26.9% in controls. Researchers could not give a naive or memory phenotype to roughly 75-95% of proliferating CD4+ or CD8+ clones.

Germline V gene sequence: CDR1 SGHTS, CDR2 YDEGEE. The CDR3 is made up of 17 amino acids. With 4 bases removed from V and 4 bases from J, the gap between germline ends came to 23 bases. Clones were sequenced by immunoSEQ multiplex PCR, and TCRdb holds only the in-frame ones, with some missing. Among more than 75,000 clones listed, under 95% were seen once. This clonotype was obtained from a human donor in good health. The sequenced material came from CD8+ T cells sorted from blood. The chain carries TRBV5-8 and TRBJ2-5; the D call may be TRBD1 or TRBD2 (6 bases each). In DNA, the CDR3 is TGTGCCAGCAGCGTTGGGACACCCAGGGAGGTCCCAGAGACCCAGTACTTC. It yields the protein CASSVGTPREVPETQYF.